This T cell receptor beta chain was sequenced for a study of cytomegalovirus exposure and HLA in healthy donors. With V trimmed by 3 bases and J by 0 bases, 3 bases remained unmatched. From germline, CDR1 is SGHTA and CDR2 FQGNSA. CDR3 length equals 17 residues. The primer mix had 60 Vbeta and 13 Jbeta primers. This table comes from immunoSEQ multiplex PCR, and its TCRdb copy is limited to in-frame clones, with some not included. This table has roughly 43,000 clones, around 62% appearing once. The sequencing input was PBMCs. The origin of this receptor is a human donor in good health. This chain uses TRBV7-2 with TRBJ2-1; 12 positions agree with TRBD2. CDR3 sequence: CASSFLAGGSSYNEQFF. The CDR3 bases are TGTGCCAGCAGCTTCCTAGCGGGGGGGAGCTCCTACAATGAGCAGTTCTTC.